The TCR beta chain under discussion was sequenced for a study of blood T cells in healthy people across ages. Then a second PCR, running roughly 6 to 11 cycles, was carried out with a sample-barcoded 5' primer and a J-beta primer mix. TCRdb passed the 5' RACE reads through MiXCR, listing each CDR3 protein once. The sample includes hundreds of thousands of distinct CDR3 sequences, around 26% of them seen just once. On this clonotype itself: The CDR3 does not close with the conserved phenylalanine or tryptophan, likely indicating a read error.

The V end lost 4 bases, the J end lost 0 bases, and 4 bases lay between the germline ends. The CDR3 runs 13 residues. V is TRBV12-3 or TRBV12-4 and J is TRBJ1-5; no definite D call. The sample consisted of blood. The clonotype originates from a woman aged 80 or over in good health. CDR3: CASSSDSNQPQHC. DNA of the CDR3: TGTGCCAGCAGTTCCGATAGCAATCAGCCCCAGCATTGT.